Listed below are T cell receptor beta chains from one sample, sequenced in a study of CD8 T cells in Susac syndrome. Using its own MiXCR run on the immunoSEQ multiplex PCR reads, TCRdb lists one record per CDR3 protein. The top ten clones hold roughly 0.19% of a sample with just over 150,000 distinct CDR3 sequences, approximately 94% of them seen once. Specimen: CD8+ T cells from PBMCs. The receptors shown here come from a human donor with multiple sclerosis. The CDR3 runs from the conserved cysteine through the conserved F or W. Fields, in order: V gene, D gene, J gene, CDR3 DNA, CDR3 protein. A D gene is named only where the DNA matches it firmly.

v_call: TRBV7-9; d_call: NA; j_call: TRBJ1-1; cdr3_nt: TGTGCCAGCAGCGCAGAGGGGGCTGAAGCTTTCTTT; cdr3_aa: CASSAEGAEAFF
v_call: TRBV28; d_call: NA; j_call: TRBJ1-1; cdr3_nt: TGTGCCAGCAGTCCTTCAGGGAGGAACACTGAAGCTTTCTTT; cdr3_aa: CASSPSGRNTEAFF
v_call: TRBV6-5; d_call: NA; j_call: TRBJ2-1; cdr3_nt: TGTGCCAGCAGTTACTCGGGGGCAGAGCAGTTCTTC; cdr3_aa: CASSYSGAEQFF
v_call: TRBV29-1; d_call: TRBD1; j_call: TRBJ2-3; cdr3_nt: TGCAGCGTTGGGTCTCGGGGACAGGCGCAGTATTTT; cdr3_aa: CSVGSRGQAQYF
v_call: TRBV13; d_call: TRBD1; j_call: TRBJ2-1; cdr3_nt: TGTGCCAGCAGCTTAGGCCCTGGGACAGGAAACAATGAGCAGTTCTTC; cdr3_aa: CASSLGPGTGNNEQFF
v_call: TRBV2; d_call: TRBD1; j_call: TRBJ2-7; cdr3_nt: TGTGCCAGCAGAAGAGGGACAGGGGGCAGCGAGCAGTACTTC; cdr3_aa: CASRRGTGGSEQYF
v_call: TRBV2; d_call: TRBD1; j_call: TRBJ1-6; cdr3_nt: TGTGCCAGCATAGTTGGACAGGGAAATTCACCCCTCCACTTT; cdr3_aa: CASIVGQGNSPLHF
v_call: TRBV25-1; d_call: NA; j_call: TRBJ1-1; cdr3_nt: TGTGCCAGCAGTATCGGGCGCCGGACTGAAGCTTTCTTT; cdr3_aa: CASSIGRRTEAFF
v_call: TRBV9; d_call: NA; j_call: TRBJ2-1; cdr3_nt: TGTGCCAGCAGCGTAGACTCGGCCTACAATGAGCAGTTCTTC; cdr3_aa: CASSVDSAYNEQFF
v_call: TRBV13; d_call: NA; j_call: TRBJ2-2; cdr3_nt: TGTGCCAGCAGCCACGGACAAACCGGGGAGCTGTTTTTT; cdr3_aa: CASSHGQTGELFF
v_call: TRBV24-1; d_call: NA; j_call: TRBJ2-3; cdr3_nt: TGTGCCACCAGTGACCTCGGGCGTGAGTATTTT; cdr3_aa: CATSDLGREYF